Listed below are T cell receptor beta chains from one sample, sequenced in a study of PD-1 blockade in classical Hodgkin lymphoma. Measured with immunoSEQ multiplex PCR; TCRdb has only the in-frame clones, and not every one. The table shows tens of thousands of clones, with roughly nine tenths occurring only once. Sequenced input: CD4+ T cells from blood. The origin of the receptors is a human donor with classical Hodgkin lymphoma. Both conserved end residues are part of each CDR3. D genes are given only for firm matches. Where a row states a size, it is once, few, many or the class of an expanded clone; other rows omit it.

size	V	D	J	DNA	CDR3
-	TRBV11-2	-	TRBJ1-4	TGTGCCAGCAGCTTAGATGGGAGGGTTGAAAAACTGTTTTTT	CASSLDGRVEKLFF
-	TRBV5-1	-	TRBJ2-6	TGCGCCAGCAGCTTGGTTCAGGGAACTGGGGCCAACGTCCTGACTTTC	CASSLVQGTGANVLTF
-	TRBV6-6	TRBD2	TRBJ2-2	TGTGCCAGCAGTTACGTACAGCGGGGCACCGGGGAGCTGTTTTTT	CASSYVQRGTGELFF
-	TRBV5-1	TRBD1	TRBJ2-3	TGCGCCAGCAGCCCGGGACAGGTCACAGATACGCAGTATTTT	CASSPGQVTDTQYF
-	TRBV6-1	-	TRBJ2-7	TGTGCCAGCAGCCCTAGCCTTTCCTCCTACGAGCAGTACTTC	CASSPSLSSYEQYF
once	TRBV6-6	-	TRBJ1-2	TGTGCCAGCAGTTACTCGAGAGAGCCTAACTATGGCTACACCTTC	CASSYSREPNYGYTF
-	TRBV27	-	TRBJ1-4	TGTGCCAGCGGCTCAGGGCTTAATGAAAAACTGTTTTTT	CASGSGLNEKLFF
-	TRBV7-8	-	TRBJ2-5	TGTGCCAGCAGCTTAGAAAGGCTGGGGTTGGTACGGGAGACCCAGTACTTC	CASSLERLGLVRETQYF
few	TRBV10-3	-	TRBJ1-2	TGTGCCATCAGTGAAACAGGAACCTATGGCTACACCTTC	CAISETGTYGYTF
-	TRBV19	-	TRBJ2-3	TGTGCCAGTAGTACCCAGGTCAGCACAGATACGCAGTATTTT	CASSTQVSTDTQYF
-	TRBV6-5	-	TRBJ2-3	TGTGCCAGCGCCGCGGGAACTAGCACAGATACGCAGTATTTT	CASAAGTSTDTQYF
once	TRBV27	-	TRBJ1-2	TGTGCCAGCAGGTATTCCGGGGACCCTAACTATGGCTACACCTTC	CASRYSGDPNYGYTF
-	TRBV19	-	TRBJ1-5	TGTGCCAGTAGCGTTCCCTATCAGCCCCAGCATTTT	CASSVPYQPQHF
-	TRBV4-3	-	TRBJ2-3	TGCGCCAGCAGCCAAGATTGGGTATCCCCGACATTTAGCACAGATACGCAGTATTTT	CASSQDWVSPTFSTDTQYF
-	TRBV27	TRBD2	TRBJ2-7	TGTGCCAGCAGGGCGGGGGTCCACGAGCAGTACTTC	CASRAGVHEQYF
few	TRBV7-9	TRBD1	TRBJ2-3	TGTGCCAGCAGCAGGGACAGCTATAGCACAGATACGCAGTATTTT	CASSRDSYSTDTQYF
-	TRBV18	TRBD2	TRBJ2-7	TGTGCCAGCTCACGGATCGGGAGGGACGGCGAGCAGTACTTC	CASSRIGRDGEQYF
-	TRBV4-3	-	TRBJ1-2	TGCGCCAGCAGCCAAGGTCTTTATGGCTACACCTTC	CASSQGLYGYTF
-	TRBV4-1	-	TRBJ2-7	TGCGCCAGCAGCCAAGGGTCAAGGGGGTACGAGCAGTACTTC	CASSQGSRGYEQYF
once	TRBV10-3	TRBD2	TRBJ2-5	TGTGCTACCCGAGCGGGGTATCAATCAGAGACCCAGTACTTC	CATRAGYQSETQYF
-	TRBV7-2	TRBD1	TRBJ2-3	TGTGCCAGCAGCTTAGGGACAGGGAAGGGAGATACGCAGTATTTT	CASSLGTGKGDTQYF
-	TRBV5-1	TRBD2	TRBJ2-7	TGCGCCAGCAGCTTCTCTAGCGGGGGGACCTACGAGCAGTACTTC	CASSFSSGGTYEQYF
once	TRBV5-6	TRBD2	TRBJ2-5	TGTGCCAGCAGCCCGAGGACTAGCGGGATCTATGAGACCCAGTACTTC	CASSPRTSGIYETQYF
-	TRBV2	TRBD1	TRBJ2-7	TGTGCCAGCAGTCCGGGACAGGGGAATCGCGAGCAGTACTTC	CASSPGQGNREQYF
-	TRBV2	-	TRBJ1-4	TGTGCCAGCAGGGCCGAAGGGGGAACTAATGAAAAACTGTTTTTT	CASRAEGGTNEKLFF
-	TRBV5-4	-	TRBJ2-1	TGTGCCAGCAGCTCCAAGTCGGCCGATGAGCAGTTCTTC	CASSSKSADEQFF
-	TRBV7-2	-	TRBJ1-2	TGTGCCAGCAGCCCACAGGAGGACTATGGCTACACCTTC	CASSPQEDYGYTF
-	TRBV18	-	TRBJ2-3	TGTGCCAGCTCACCACCTAGCACAGATACGCAGTATTTT	CASSPPSTDTQYF
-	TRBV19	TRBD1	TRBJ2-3	TGTGCCAGTAGTACCGACAGGGGCCCCTATACGCAGTATTTT	CASSTDRGPYTQYF